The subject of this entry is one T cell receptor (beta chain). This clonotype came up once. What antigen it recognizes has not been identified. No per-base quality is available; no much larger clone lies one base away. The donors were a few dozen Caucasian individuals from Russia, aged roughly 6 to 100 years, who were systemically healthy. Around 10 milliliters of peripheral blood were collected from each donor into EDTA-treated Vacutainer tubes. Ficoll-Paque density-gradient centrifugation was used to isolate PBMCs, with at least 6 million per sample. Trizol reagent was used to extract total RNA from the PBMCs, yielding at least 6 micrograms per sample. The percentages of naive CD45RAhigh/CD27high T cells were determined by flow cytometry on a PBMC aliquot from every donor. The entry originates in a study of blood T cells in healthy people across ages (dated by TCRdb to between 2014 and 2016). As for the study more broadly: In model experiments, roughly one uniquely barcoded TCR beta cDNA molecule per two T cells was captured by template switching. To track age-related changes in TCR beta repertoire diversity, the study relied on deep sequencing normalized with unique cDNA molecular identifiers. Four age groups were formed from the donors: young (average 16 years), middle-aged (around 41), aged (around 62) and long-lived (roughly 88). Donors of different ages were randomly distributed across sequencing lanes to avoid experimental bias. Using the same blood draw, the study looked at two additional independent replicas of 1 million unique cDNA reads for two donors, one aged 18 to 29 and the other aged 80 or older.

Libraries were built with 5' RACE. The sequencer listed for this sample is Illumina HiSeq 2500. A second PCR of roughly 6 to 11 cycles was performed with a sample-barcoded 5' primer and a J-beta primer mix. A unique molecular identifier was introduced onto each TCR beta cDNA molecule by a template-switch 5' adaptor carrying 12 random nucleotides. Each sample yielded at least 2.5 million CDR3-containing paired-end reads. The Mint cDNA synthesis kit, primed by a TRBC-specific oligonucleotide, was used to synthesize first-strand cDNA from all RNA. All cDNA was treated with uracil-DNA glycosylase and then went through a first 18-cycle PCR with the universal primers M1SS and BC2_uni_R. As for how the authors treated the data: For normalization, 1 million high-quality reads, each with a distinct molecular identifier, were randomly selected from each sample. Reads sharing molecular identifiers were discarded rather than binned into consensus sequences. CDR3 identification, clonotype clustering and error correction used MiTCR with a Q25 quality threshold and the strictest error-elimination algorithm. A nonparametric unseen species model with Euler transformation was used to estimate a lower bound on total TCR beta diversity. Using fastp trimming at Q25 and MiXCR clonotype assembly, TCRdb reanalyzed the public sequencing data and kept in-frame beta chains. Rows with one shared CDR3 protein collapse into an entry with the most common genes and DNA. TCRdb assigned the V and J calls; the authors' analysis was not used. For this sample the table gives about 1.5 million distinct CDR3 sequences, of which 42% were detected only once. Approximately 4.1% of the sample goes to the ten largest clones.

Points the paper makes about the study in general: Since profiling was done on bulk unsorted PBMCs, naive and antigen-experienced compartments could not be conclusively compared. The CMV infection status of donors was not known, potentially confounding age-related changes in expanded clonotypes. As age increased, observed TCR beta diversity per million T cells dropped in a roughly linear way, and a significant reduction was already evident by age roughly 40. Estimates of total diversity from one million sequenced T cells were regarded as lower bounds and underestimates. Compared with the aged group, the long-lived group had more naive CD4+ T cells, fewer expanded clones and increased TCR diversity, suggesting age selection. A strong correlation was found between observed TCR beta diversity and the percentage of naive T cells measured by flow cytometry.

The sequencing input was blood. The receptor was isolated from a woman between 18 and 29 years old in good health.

The DNA sequence is given as TGTGCCAGCAGCTCCCAGCCCCCAGATACGCAGTATTTT. It is translated as CASSSQPPDTQYF. The chain joins TRBV5-5 to TRBJ2-3; the D gene is not confidently resolved. The CDR3 holds 13 amino acids from the cysteine to the phenylalanine. The sequence is cut down to CDR3 DNA, 39 bases in frame from base 1. V gives up 3 bases and J gives up 4 bases, and the segment between their germline ends measures 9 bases. The germline V gene (reference sequence) yields SGHKS for CDR1 and YYEKEE for CDR2.